The present TCR beta chain was sequenced within a study of identical twins. General study findings and limits: Invariant MAIT and iNKT cells could partly confound zero-insertion analyses. Alpha sequences that were out-of-frame and twin-shared showed an excess of low generation probability.

The CDR3 runs to 12 residues. After removal of 5 bases from V and 7 bases from J, the junction contained 2 bases not matched to a gene. The germline CDR1 and CDR2 sequences are ENHRY and SYGVKD. TCRdb itself ran the 5' RACE reads through MiXCR, one entry per CDR3 protein. This sample yields 450,000 to 600,000 distinct CDR3 sequences, of which around 20% are seen a single time; 0.4% to 0.6% belongs to the top ten. This clonotype showed up just a few times. Its antigen is currently unknown. These data also featured in a second study, about yellow fever vaccine responses in identical twins.

Sequencing was performed on CD4+ T cells sorted from blood. This receptor was identified in a woman aged 18-30 years in good health. The V gene is TRBV10-3, the J gene TRBJ1-1; 9 bases are a match to TRBD1. CDR3 sequence reads: CAISLTGGEAFF. Here the CDR3 DNA reads TGTGCCATCAGTTTGACAGGGGGTGAAGCTTTCTTT.